The source of this T cell receptor beta chain is a study of T cells in Graves' hyperthyroidism and ophthalmopathy. Amplification targeted TCR beta CDR3 regions from RNA transcripts. The HTBI set primed first-round TCR CDR3 RT-PCR. From the multiplex PCR reads, TCRdb called clonotypes with MiXCR, one entry per CDR3 protein. Of 480,000 or so distinct CDR3 sequences in the sample, around 43% are singletons; the top ten hold roughly 45%. Sequenced input: peripheral blood or thyroid tissue (not recorded which). The origin of this receptor is an adult woman with Graves' disease, either hyperthyroidism or ophthalmopathy (not recorded which).

The DNA of the CDR3 is TGTGCCAGCACCCAGACAGGGGGCCGCGGCTACACCTTC. Encoded protein: CASTQTGGRGYTF. V and J are TRBV7-8 and TRBJ1-2; the match to TRBD1 covers 10 bases. CDR1 SGHVS and CDR2 FQNEAQ come from the germline V gene. The CDR3 runs 13 residues. V shed 7 bases and J 8 bases; nucleotides not matched to a gene: 7.